These T cell receptor beta chains were read from a single sample in a study of blood T cell repertoires in COVID-19. Assay: immunoSEQ multiplex PCR; the TCRdb copy retains only in-frame clones and omits some. The data contain 150,000 or so clones, 80% to 90% of them singletons. The sample comprised peripheral blood. These TCRs come from a woman aged 60 to 75 with COVID-19, enrolled during active disease. The conserved cysteine and the conserved F or W are not part of the CDR3 here. A D gene is named only where the DNA matches it firmly.

d_gene,len,v_gene,CDR3aa
TRBD2,12,TRBV5-4,ASSLAGDQETQY
TRBD1,11,TRBV7-3,ASSPGQDREQY
-,14,TRBV27,ASSRRTPYSNQPQH
-,12,TRBV15,ATRLRGENTEAF
-,15,TRBV3-1/TRBV3-2,ASSQDFRYNSGNTIY
-,12,TRBV29-1,SVVIASRTYEQY
-,12,TRBV3-1/TRBV3-2,ASSLRLSGSPLH
-,15,TRBV5-4,ASTSSYATARTYGYT
-,10,TRBV30,AWSTLPYEQY
TRBD2,13,TRBV9,ASSVIAGGQETQY
TRBD1,10,TRBV30,AWNLDRVGYT
-,12,TRBV5-6,ASSSQGISYEQY
-,15,TRBV14,ASSQRGGTGSYNEQF
-,11,TRBV28,ASTGGTNTEAF
TRBD1,12,TRBV7-3,ASSLTGTVYGYT
-,15,TRBV7-8,ASSLVVGQGGNEKLF
TRBD1,11,TRBV5-1,ASQDRTNEKLF
TRBD1,13,TRBV9,ASSPGTHRGNEQF
-,13,TRBV5-1,ASSTTGEANEKLF
-,12,TRBV11-3,ASSSNTGNPEAF
-,15,TRBV18,ASSPPGGGYYNSPLH
TRBD2,13,TRBV10-1,ASRFARRGGYEQY
TRBD1,14,TRBV6-1,ASSGLTGGAPYEQY
TRBD1,10,TRBV13,ASSSDRAEAF
-,10,TRBV30,AWRYRGLEAF
-,11,TRBV3-1/TRBV3-2,ASNGAGGNTIY
-,14,TRBV5-6,ASSPVGDRTSYGYT
TRBD1,12,TRBV20-1,SASDAGQEWSQY
TRBD1,13,TRBV11-2,ASSSGQGDWETQY
TRBD1,12,TRBV10-3,AIKQGANDEKLF
TRBD2,15,TRBV9,ASSPRTSGGAADTQY
-,13,TRBV5-4,ASSLGGRGGTEAF
-,10,TRBV5-1,ASRVSNNEQF
-,13,TRBV7-9,ASSPRPSSQETQY
TRBD2,17,TRBV4-2,ASSQDRLAGPGGLETQY
-,12,TRBV10-3,ATEREQRNTEAF
TRBD2,13,TRBV18,ASSGLAGNTGELF
TRBD1,15,TRBV18,ASSPQPDRGTNEKLF
TRBD2,13,TRBV7-2,ASSPRLRASGQQF
TRBD2,13,TRBV11-3,ASSRTSGGADEQF
-,11,TRBV2,ASRKQTNTEAF
-,13,TRBV10-3,AITPGGSANYGYT
-,13,TRBV5-6,ASSMDVPGDYGYT
TRBD1,13,TRBV18,ASSPDRDSTDTQY
TRBD2,13,TRBV2,ASRGLGGSTDTQY
-,14,TRBV21-1,ASSKARTGFNQPQH
-,19,TRBV10-1,ASTERRNRRTRIVYNSPLH
-,15,TRBV7-3,ASSPAFAGIMNTEAF
TRBD1,13,TRBV9,ASSPQGSRTEKLF
-,15,TRBV7-8,ASSLAIGLRSGNTIY